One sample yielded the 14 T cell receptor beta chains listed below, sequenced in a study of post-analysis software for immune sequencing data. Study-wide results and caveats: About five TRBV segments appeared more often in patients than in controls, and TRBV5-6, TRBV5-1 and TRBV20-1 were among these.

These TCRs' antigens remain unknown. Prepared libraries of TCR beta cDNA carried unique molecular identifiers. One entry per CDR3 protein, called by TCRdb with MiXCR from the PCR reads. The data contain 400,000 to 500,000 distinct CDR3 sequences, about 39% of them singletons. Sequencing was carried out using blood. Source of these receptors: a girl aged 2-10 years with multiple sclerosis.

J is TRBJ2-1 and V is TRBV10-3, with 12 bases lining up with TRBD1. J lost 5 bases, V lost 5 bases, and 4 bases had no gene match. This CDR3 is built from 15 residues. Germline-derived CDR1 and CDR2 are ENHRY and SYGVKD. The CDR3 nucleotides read TGTGCCATCAGTTGGGGACAGGGGGCGAACAATGAGCAGTTCTTC. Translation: CAISWGQGANNEQFF.

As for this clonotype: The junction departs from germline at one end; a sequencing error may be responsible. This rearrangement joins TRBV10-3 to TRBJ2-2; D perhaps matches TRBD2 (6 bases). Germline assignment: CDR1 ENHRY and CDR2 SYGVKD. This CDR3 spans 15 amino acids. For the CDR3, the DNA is TGTGCCATCAGCTCCGGGAGCACGAACACCTGGGAGCTGTTTTTT. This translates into CAISSGSTNTWELFF.

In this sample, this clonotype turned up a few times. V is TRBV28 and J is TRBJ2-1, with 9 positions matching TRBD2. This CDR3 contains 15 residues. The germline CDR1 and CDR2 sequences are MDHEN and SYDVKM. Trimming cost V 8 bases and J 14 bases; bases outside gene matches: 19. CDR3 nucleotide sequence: TGTGCCAGCTACAATGGGACTAGCTTTGGGTTACTGGAGTTCTTC. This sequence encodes CASYNGTSFGLLEFF.

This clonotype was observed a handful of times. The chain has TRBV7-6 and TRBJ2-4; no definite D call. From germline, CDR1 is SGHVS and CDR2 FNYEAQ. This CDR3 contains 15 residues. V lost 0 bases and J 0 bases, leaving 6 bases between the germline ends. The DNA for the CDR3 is TGTGCCAGCAGCTTAGCACAGTTAGCCAAAAACATTCAGTACTTC. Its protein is CASSLAQLAKNIQYF. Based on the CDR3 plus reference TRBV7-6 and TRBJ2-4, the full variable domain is GAGVSQSPRYKVTKRGQDVALRCDPISGHVSLYWYRQALGQGPEFLTYFNYEAQQDKSGLPNDRFSAERPEGSISTLTIQRTEQRDSAMYRCASSLAQLAKNIQYFGAGTRLSVL.

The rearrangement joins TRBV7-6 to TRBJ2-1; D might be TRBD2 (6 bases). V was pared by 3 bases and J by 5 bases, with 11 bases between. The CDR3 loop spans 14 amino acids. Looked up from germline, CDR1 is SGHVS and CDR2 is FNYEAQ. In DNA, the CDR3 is TGTGCCAGCAGCTTCGGGGGTCATGACAATGAGCAGTTCTTC. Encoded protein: CASSFGGHDNEQFF.

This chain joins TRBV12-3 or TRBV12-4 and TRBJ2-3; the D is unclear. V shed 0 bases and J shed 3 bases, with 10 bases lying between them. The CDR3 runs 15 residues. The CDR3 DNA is TGTGCCAGCAGTTTAGCTCCCCCTGATACAGATACGCAGTATTTT. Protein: CASSLAPPDTDTQYF.

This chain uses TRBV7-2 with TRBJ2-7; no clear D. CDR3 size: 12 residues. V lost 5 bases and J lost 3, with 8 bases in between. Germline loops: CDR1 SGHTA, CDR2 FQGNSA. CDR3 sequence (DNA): TGTGCCAGCAGCCCCGACCACTACGAGCAGTACTTC. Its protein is CASSPDHYEQYF.

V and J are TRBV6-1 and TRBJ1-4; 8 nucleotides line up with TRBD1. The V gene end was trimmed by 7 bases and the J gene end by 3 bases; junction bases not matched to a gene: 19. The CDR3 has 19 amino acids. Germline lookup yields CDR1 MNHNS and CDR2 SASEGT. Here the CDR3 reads CASIRAGGVWLPANEKLFF. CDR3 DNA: TGTGCCAGCATACGGGCAGGGGGCGTTTGGCTCCCAGCTAATGAAAAACTGTTTTTT.

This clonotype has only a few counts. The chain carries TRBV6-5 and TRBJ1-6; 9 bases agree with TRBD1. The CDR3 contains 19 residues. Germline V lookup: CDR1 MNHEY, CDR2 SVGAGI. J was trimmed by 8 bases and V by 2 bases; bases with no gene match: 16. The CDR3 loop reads CASSYLYLRDRDGYSPLHF. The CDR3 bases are TGTGCCAGCAGTTACCTTTACCTCCGGGACAGGGACGGGTATTCACCCCTCCACTTT.

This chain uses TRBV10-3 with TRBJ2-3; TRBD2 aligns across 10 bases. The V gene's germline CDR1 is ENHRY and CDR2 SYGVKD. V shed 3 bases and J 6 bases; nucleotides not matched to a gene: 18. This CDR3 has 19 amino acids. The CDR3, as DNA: TGTGCCATCAGTGATAAAATCCTAGCGGGAGAGGGTATTATGGATACGCAGTATTTT. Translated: CAISDKILAGEGIMDTQYF.

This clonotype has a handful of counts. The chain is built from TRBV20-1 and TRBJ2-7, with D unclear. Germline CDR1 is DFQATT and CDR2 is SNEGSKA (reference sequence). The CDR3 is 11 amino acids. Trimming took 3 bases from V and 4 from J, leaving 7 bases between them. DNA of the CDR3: TGCAGTGCTAGGGTAACTTACGAGCAGTACTTC. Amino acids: CSARVTYEQYF.

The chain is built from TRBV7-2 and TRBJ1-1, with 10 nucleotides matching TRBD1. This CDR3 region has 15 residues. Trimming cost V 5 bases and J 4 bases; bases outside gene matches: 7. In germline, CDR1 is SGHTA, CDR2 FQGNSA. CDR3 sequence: CASSRDRGRVTEAFF. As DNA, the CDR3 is TGTGCCAGCAGCAGAGACAGGGGGCGGGTCACTGAAGCTTTCTTT.

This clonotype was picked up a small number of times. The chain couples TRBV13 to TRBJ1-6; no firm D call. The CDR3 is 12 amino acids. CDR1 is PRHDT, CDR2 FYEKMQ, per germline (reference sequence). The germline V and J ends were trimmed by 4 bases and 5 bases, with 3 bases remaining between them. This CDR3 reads CASSSDNSPLHF. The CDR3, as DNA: TGTGCCAGCAGCTCAGATAATTCACCCCTCCACTTT.

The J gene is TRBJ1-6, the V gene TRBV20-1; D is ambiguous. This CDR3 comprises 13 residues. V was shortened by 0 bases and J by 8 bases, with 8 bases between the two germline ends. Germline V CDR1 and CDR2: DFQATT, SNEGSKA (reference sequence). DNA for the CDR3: TGCAGTGCTAGAGATCCAGGATATTCACCCCTCCACTTT. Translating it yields CSARDPGYSPLHF.